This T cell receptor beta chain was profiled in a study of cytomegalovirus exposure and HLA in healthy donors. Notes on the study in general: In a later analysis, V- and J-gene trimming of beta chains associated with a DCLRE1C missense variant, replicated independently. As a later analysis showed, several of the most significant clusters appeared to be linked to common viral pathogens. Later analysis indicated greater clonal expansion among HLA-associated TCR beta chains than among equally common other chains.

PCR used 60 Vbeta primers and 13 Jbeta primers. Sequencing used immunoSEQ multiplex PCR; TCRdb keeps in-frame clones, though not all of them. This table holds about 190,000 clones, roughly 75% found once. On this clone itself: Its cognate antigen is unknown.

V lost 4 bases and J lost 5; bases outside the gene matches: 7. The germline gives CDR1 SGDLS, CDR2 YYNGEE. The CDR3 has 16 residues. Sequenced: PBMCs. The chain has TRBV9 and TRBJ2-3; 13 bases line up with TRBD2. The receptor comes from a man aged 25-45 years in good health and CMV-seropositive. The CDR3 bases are TGTGCCAGCAGCCTAACTAGCGGGAGGGGACAAGATACGCAGTATTTT. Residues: CASSLTSGRGQDTQYF. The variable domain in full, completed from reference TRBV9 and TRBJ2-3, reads DSGVTQTPKHLITATGQRVTLRCSPRSGDLSVYWYQQSLDQGLQFLIQYYNGEERAKGNILERFSAQQFPDLHSELNLSSLELGDSALYFCASSLTSGRGQDTQYFGPGTRLTVL.